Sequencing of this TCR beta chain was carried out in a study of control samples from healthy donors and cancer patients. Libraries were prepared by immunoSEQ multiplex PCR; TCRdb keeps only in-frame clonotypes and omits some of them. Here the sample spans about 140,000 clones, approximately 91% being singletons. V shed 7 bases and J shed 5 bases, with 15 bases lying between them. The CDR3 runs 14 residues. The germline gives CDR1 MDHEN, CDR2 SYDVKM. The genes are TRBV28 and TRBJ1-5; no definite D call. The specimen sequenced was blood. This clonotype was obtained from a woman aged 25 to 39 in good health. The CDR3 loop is CASTPPGLYQPQHF. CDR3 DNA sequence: TGTGCCAGCACCCCCCCCGGCCTTTATCAGCCCCAGCATTTT.